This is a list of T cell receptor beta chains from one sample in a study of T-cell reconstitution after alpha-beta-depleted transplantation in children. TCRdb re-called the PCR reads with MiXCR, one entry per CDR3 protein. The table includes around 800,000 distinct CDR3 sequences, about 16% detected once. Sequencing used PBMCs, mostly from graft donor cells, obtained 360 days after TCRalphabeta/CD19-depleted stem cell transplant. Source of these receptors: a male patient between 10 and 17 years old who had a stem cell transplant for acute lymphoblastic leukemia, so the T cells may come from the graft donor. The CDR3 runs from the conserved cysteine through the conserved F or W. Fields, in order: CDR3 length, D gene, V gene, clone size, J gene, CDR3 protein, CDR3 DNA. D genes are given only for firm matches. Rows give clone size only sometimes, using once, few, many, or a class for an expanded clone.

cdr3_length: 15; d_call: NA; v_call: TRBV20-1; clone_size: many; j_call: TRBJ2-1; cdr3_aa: CSACTWPLSEDEQFF; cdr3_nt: TGCAGTGCTTGTACCTGGCCCCTATCGGAGGATGAGCAGTTCTTC
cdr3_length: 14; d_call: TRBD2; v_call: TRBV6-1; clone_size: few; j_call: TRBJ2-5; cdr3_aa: CASSGLAGGETQYF; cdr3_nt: TGTGCCAGCAGCGGACTAGCGGGAGGCGAGACCCAGTACTTC
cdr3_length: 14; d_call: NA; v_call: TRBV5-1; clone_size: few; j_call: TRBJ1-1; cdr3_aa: CASSLGRGTTEAFF; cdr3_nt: TGCGCCAGCAGCTTGGGGCGGGGGACCACTGAAGCTTTCTTT
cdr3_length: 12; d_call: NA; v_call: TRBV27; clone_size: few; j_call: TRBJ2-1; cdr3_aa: CASRSLGDEQFF; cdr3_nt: TGTGCCAGCCGATCCCTTGGGGATGAGCAGTTCTTC
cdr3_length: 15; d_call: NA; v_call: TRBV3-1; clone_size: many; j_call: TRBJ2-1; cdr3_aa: CASSRLTGSYNEQFF; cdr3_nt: TGTGCCAGCAGCCGTCTCACGGGGTCCTACAATGAGCAGTTCTTC
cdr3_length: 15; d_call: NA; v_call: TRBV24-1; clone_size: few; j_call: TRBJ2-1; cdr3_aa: CATSDRTGTLNEQFF; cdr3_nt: TGTGCCACCAGTGACCGTACCGGGACTCTCAATGAGCAGTTCTTC
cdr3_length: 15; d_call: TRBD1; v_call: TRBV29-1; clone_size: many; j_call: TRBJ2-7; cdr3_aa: CSVEGTGSISYEQYF; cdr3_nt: TGCAGCGTTGAAGGGACAGGGAGTATTTCCTACGAGCAGTACTTC
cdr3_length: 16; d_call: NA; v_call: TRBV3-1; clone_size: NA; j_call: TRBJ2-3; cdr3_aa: CASSQESGAHTDTQYF; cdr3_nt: TGTGCCAGCAGCCAAGAATCAGGGGCCCACACAGATACGCAGTATTTT
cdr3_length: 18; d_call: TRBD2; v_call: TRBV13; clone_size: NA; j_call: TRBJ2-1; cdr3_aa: CASSLGLRLAGGYNEQFF; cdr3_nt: TGTGCCAGCAGCTTAGGCCTAAGACTAGCGGGAGGATACAATGAGCAGTTCTTC
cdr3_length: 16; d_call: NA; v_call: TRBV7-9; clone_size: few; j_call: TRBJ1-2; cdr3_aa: CASSSGGAAYNYGYTF; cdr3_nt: TGTGCCAGCAGCTCGGGGGGGGCAGCCTATAACTATGGCTACACCTTC
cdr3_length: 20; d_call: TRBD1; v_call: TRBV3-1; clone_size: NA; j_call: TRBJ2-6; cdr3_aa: CASSQVFSGQGYSGANVLTF; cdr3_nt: TGTGCCAGCAGCCAAGTGTTCTCGGGACAGGGATACTCTGGGGCCAACGTCCTGACTTTC
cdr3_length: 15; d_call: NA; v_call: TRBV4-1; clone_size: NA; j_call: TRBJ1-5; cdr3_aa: CASSPWGVSNQPQHF; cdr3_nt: TGCGCCAGCAGCCCATGGGGAGTTAGCAATCAGCCCCAGCATTTT
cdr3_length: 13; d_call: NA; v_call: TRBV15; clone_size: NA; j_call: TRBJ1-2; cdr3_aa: CATSRGMGRGYTF; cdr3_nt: TGTGCCACCAGCAGAGGAATGGGGAGGGGCTACACCTTC
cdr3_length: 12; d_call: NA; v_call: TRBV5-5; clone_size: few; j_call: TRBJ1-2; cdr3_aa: CASRGWPYGYTF; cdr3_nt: TGTGCCAGCAGAGGGTGGCCCTATGGCTACACCTTC
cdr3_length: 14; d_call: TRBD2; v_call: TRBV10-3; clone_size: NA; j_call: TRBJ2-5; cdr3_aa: CAIRGSGRGETQYF; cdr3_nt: TGTGCCATCAGAGGTAGCGGGAGGGGCGAGACCCAGTACTTC
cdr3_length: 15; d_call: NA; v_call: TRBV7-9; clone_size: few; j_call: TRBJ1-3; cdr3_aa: CASSLGPGSGNTIYF; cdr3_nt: TGTGCCAGCAGCTTAGGCCCGGGCTCTGGAAACACCATATATTTT
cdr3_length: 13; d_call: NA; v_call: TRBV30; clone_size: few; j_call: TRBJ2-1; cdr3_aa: CAWCRTLYNEQFF; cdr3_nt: TGTGCCTGGTGCCGAACCCTATACAATGAGCAGTTCTTC
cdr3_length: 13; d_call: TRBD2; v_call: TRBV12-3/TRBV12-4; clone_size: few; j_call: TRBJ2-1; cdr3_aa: CASSFWGTSGQFF; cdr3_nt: TGTGCCAGCAGTTTTTGGGGGACTAGCGGTCAGTTCTTC
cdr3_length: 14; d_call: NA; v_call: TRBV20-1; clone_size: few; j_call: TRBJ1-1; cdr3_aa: CSASLDSVRGEAFF; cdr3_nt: TGCAGTGCTTCCCTCGACAGCGTAAGGGGTGAAGCTTTCTTT
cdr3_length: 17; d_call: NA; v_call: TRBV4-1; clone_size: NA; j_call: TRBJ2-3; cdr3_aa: CASSQDLRTASTDTQYF; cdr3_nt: TGCGCCAGCAGCCAAGATCTGAGGACAGCCAGCACAGATACGCAGTATTTT
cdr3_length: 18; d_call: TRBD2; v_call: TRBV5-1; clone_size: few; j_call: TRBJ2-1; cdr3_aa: CASSLAGGFKRRDNEQFF; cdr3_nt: TGCGCCAGCAGCTTAGCGGGAGGGTTCAAAAGACGGGACAATGAGCAGTTCTTC
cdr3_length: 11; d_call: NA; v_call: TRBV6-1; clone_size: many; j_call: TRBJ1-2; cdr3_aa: CASNSGQGYTF; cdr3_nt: TGTGCCAGCAACTCCGGGCAAGGCTACACCTTC